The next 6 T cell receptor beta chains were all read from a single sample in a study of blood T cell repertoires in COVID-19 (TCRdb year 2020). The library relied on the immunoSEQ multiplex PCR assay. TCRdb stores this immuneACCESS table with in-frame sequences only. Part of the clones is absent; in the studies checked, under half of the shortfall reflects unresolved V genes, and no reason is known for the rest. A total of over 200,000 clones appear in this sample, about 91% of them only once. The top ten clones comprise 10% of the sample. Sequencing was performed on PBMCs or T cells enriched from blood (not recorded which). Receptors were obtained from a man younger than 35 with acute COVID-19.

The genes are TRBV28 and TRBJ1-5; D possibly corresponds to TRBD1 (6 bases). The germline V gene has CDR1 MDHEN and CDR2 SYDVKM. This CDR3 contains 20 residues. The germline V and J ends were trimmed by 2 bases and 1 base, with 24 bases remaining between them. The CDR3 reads CASSLRGRGSSGQSNQPQHF. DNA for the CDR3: TGTGCCAGCAGTTTAAGGGGGAGGGGGTCGTCGGGTCAGAGCAATCAGCCCCAGCATTTT.

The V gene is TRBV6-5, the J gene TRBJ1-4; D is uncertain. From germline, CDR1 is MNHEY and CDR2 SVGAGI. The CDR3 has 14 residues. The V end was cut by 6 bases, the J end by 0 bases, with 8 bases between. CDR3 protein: CASREIPTNEKLFF. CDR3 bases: TGTGCCAGCAGGGAGATCCCAACTAATGAAAAACTGTTTTTT.

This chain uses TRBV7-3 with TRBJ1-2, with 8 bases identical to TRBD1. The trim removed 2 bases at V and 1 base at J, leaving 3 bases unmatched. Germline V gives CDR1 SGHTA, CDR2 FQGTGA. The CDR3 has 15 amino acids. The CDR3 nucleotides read TGTGCCAGCAGCTTAGGGACAGGCCTTAACTATGGCTACACCTTC. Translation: CASSLGTGLNYGYTF.

The CDR3 here is CAWSVQQGQPQHF. The CDR3, as DNA: TGTGCCTGGAGTGTACAACAGGGTCAGCCCCAGCATTTT. V gene TRBV30 combines with J gene TRBJ1-5; D might be TRBD1 (6 bases). This CDR3 contains 13 residues. Germline assignment: CDR1 GTSNPN and CDR2 SVGIG (reference sequence). V lost 0 bases, J lost 6 bases, and 9 bases lay in between.

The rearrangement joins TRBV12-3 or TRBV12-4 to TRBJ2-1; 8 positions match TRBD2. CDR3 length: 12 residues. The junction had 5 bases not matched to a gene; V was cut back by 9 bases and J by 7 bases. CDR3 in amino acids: CASGGGGNEQFF. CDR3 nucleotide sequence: TGTGCCAGTGGGGGCGGGGGGAATGAGCAGTTCTTC.

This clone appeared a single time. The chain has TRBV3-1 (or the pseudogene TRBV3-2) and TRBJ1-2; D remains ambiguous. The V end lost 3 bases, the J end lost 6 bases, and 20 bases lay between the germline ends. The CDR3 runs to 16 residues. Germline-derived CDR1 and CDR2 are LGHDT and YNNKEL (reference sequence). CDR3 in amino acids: CASSHGSYAGRDGYTF. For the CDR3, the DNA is TGTGCCAGCAGCCATGGGTCATACGCTGGGAGGGATGGCTACACCTTC.